Presented here are 6 T cell receptor beta chains from one specimen sequenced in a study of T cell repertoires in cytomegalovirus infection. TCRdb analysed the reads with MiXCR anew, one entry per CDR3 protein. The sample has almost 300,000 distinct CDR3 sequences, roughly 9.3% seen once; the top ten hold around 2.4%. The sequencing input was PBMCs. The receptors originated from a human donor in good health (CMV status not recorded). Some clones in this sample may be carry-over from other donors' samples.

This clonotype was recorded many times. This chain links TRBV6-2 or TRBV6-3 with TRBJ1-1; 9 bases agree with TRBD1. The CDR3 has 15 amino acids. From germline, CDR1 is MNHEY and CDR2 SVGEGT. V was pared by 6 bases and J by 3 bases, with 8 bases of the junction left unmatched. The CDR3 DNA follows: TGTGCCAGCAGATCTCGGACAGGGGAGTACACTGAAGCTTTCTTT. Its protein is CASRSRTGEYTEAFF.

The sample holds a few counts of this clonotype. The chain is built from TRBV12-5 and TRBJ2-3; weak D call: TRBD2 (6 bases). The V gene's germline CDR1 is LGHNT and CDR2 FRNRAP. V lost 7 bases and J 1 base, leaving 9 bases between the germline ends. CDR3 size: 13 residues. DNA of the CDR3: TGTGCTAGTGAATGGGGGGGCACAGATACGCAGTATTTT. Translation: CASEWGGTDTQYF.

Ten or more counts support this clonotype. The rearrangement links TRBV6-5 to TRBJ1-6; no clear D. V dropped 6 bases and J dropped 7 bases, with 7 bases sitting between them. The CDR3 has 12 amino acids. From germline, CDR1 is MNHEY and CDR2 SVGAGI. CDR3 coding DNA: TGTGCCAGCAGGAGGATCAATTCACCCCTCCACTTT. The encoded protein is CASRRINSPLHF.

The gene calls are TRBV28 and TRBJ2-3; D gene uncertain. Germline V CDR1 and CDR2: MDHEN, SYDVKM. V was shortened by 5 bases and J by 9 bases, with 15 bases between the two germline ends. The CDR3 runs 13 residues. The CDR3 reads CASSPPRRATQYF. In DNA form, the CDR3 reads TGTGCCAGCAGTCCCCCCCGCCGCGCAACGCAGTATTTT.

This clonotype was counted many times. J is TRBJ1-5 and V is TRBV18, with unresolved D. Germline V gene sequence: CDR1 KGHSH, CDR2 LQKENI. V lost 3 bases, J lost 4 bases, and 7 bases lay in between. The CDR3 sequence is 13 residues long. The CDR3 loop reads CASSPDENQPQHF. Here the CDR3 DNA reads TGTGCCAGCTCACCGGATGAGAATCAGCCCCAGCATTTT.

This clonotype was found many times. The rearrangement links TRBV29-1 to TRBJ2-5; D not certain. The CDR3 has 11 residues. Looked up from germline, CDR1 is SQVTM and CDR2 is ANQGSEA. With 2 bases removed from V and 5 bases from J, the gap between germline ends came to 6 bases. CDR3 sequence: CSVELYETQYF. The CDR3 DNA reads TGCAGCGTTGAACTATATGAGACCCAGTACTTC. The whole variable domain, filled in from reference TRBV29-1 and TRBJ2-5, reads SAVISQKPSRDICQRGTSLTIQCQVDSQVTMMFWYRQQPGQSLTLIATANQGSEATYESGFVIDKFPISRPNLTFSTLTVSNMSPEDSSIYLCSVELYETQYFGPGTRLLVL.